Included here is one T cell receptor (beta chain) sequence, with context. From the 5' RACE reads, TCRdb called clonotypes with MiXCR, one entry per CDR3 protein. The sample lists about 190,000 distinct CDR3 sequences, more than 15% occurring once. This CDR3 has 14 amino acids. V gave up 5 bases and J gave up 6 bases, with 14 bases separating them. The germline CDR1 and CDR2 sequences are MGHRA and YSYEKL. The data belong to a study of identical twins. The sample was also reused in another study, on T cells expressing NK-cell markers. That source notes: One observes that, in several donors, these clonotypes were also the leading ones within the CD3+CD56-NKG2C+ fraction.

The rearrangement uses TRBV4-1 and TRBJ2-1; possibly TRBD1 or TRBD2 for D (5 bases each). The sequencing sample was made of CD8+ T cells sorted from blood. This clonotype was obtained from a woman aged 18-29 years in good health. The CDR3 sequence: CASSAPAGANEQFF. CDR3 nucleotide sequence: TGCGCCAGCAGCGCCCCCGCCGGGGCCAATGAGCAGTTCTTC.